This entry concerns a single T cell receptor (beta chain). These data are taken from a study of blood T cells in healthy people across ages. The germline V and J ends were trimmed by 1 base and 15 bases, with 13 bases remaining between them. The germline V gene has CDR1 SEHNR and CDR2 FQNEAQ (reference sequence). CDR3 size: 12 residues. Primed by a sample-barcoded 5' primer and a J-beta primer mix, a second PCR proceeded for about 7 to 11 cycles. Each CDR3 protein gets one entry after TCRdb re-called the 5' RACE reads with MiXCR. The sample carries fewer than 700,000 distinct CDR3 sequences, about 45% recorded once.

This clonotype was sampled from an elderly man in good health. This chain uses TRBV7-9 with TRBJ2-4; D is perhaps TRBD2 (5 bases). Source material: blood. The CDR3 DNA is TGTGCCAGCAGCTTAGAGGGAGCCGGTCCGTACTTC. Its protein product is CASSLEGAGPYF.